This TCR beta chain was found in a study of cytomegalovirus exposure and HLA in healthy donors. Study conclusions and caveats: One variant, a missense change in DCLRE1C, was linked in a later analysis to TCR beta V- and J-gene trimming.

13 Jbeta primers and 60 Vbeta primers were used for the PCR. Measured with immunoSEQ multiplex PCR; TCRdb has only the in-frame clones, and not every one. The data contain under 250,000 clones, about 84% of them singletons. With V trimmed by 0 bases and J by 3 bases, 3 bases remained unmatched. CDR3 length: 15 residues. CDR1 and CDR2 from the germline V gene are SGHKS and YYEKEE (reference sequence). With regard to this clone: Its specificity is unknown.

The origin of this receptor is a human donor in good health. The sequenced material came from PBMCs. The genes are TRBV5-5 and TRBJ2-7, with 10 bases lining up with TRBD1. The CDR3 is CASSLGDRGFYEQYF. In DNA form, the CDR3 reads TGTGCCAGCAGCTTGGGGGACAGGGGCTTCTACGAGCAGTACTTC.